This TCR beta chain was recorded in a study of T cell responses to AZD1222 COVID-19 vaccine. General study points: Unmutated regions of variants are reportedly targeted by nearly half of spike-specific TCRs. The sample set comprised mostly white British donors with more females, and clonal diversity was possibly underestimated. The number of AZD1222 recipients seropositive at baseline was only 6 or 7.

Profiling relied on immunoSEQ multiplex PCR, and the TCRdb table lists in-frame clones only, not all of them. The repertoire holds tens of thousands of clones, with approximately 92% as singletons. Second doses that came at about 4 or about 12 weeks were put together. To note about this clone: Its specificity is unknown.

There are 16 residues in the CDR3. Germline V CDR1 and CDR2: LNHDA, SQIVND (reference sequence). The J segment lost 8 bases and the V segment lost 6 bases, leaving 11 bases of the junction unmatched. The chain joins TRBV19 to TRBJ1-6; 9 positions match TRBD1. The origin of this receptor is an adult who received the AZD1222 COVID-19 vaccine. The sample here was peripheral blood, taken 28 days after the second AZD1222 dose. CDR3 residues: CASRQPDRGNYSPLHF. DNA of the CDR3: TGTGCCAGTAGACAACCCGACAGGGGGAATTATTCACCCCTCCACTTT.